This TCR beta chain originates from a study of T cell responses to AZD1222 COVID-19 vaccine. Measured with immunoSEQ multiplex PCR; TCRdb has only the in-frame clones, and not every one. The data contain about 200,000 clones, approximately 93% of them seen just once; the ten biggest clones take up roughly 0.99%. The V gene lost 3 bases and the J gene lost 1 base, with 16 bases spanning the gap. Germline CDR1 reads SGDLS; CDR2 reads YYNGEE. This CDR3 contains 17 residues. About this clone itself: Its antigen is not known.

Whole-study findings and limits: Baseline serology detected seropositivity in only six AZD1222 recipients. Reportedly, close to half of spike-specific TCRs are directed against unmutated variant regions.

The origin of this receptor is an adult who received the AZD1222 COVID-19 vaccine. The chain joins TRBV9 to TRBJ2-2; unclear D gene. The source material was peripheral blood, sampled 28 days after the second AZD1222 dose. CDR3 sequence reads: CASSAPRRAVNTGELFF. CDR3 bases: TGTGCCAGCAGCGCGCCCCGAAGGGCGGTGAACACCGGGGAGCTGTTTTTT.